Described below is a single TCR beta chain sequence and its context. Its antigen remains unknown. This entry belongs to a study of CD8+ T cells in alopecia areata. Study at large: Oral tofacitinib (5 to 10 mg twice daily) was administered to treated patients. Tofacitinib dosing lasted 6 to 18 months, which was then followed by 6 months off drug.

Researchers gathered lesional scalp punch biopsies and peripheral blood from patients with alopecia areata. Trimming cost V 6 bases and J 5 bases; bases outside gene matches: 6. Germline-derived CDR1 and CDR2 are MDHEN and SYDVKM. This CDR3 comprises 13 residues. Sequencing used cDNA as its template, made by extracting RNA and reverse transcribing it. This table comes from immunoSEQ multiplex PCR, and its TCRdb copy is limited to in-frame clones, with some not included. The top ten clones hold 0.75% to 0.8% of a sample with some 99,000 clones, under 45% of them seen once. Whole-study findings and limits: The study found higher clonality in lesional than normal scalp, especially in alopecia totalis/universalis.

This rearrangement joins TRBV28 to TRBJ2-7; 8 bases map to TRBD1. The receptor comes from a human donor with alopecia areata. The sample consisted of CD4+ T cells sorted from blood. The CDR3 nucleotides are TGTGCCAGCAGCCGGACAGGGAACCACGAGCAGTACTTC. Protein sequence: CASSRTGNHEQYF.